A single T cell receptor beta chain is shown here with its context. Its matching antigen is unknown. This sample stems from a study of cytomegalovirus exposure and HLA in healthy donors. Points from the study as a whole: Later on, a genetic analysis was performed. It linked a missense variant in DCLRE1C with V- and J-gene trimming of TCR beta. Beyond CMV serostatus, there was no information to go on about immune exposure.

This PCR relied on a set of 60 Vbeta primers and 13 Jbeta primers. Clones were sequenced by immunoSEQ multiplex PCR, and TCRdb holds only the in-frame ones, with some missing. The data show some 130,000 clones, more than 70% seen once. The clonotype originates from a woman aged 55 to 70 in good health and CMV-seronegative. The sample taken for sequencing was PBMCs.

The CDR3 loop reads CSAPGIYGYTF. In nucleotides, the CDR3 is TGCAGTGCCCCCGGGATCTATGGCTACACCTTC. J is TRBJ1-2 and V is TRBV20-1, with unresolved D. V dropped 6 bases and J dropped 4 bases, with 9 bases sitting between them. The CDR3 sequence is 11 residues long. Germline CDR1 and CDR2: DFQATT and SNEGSKA (reference sequence).